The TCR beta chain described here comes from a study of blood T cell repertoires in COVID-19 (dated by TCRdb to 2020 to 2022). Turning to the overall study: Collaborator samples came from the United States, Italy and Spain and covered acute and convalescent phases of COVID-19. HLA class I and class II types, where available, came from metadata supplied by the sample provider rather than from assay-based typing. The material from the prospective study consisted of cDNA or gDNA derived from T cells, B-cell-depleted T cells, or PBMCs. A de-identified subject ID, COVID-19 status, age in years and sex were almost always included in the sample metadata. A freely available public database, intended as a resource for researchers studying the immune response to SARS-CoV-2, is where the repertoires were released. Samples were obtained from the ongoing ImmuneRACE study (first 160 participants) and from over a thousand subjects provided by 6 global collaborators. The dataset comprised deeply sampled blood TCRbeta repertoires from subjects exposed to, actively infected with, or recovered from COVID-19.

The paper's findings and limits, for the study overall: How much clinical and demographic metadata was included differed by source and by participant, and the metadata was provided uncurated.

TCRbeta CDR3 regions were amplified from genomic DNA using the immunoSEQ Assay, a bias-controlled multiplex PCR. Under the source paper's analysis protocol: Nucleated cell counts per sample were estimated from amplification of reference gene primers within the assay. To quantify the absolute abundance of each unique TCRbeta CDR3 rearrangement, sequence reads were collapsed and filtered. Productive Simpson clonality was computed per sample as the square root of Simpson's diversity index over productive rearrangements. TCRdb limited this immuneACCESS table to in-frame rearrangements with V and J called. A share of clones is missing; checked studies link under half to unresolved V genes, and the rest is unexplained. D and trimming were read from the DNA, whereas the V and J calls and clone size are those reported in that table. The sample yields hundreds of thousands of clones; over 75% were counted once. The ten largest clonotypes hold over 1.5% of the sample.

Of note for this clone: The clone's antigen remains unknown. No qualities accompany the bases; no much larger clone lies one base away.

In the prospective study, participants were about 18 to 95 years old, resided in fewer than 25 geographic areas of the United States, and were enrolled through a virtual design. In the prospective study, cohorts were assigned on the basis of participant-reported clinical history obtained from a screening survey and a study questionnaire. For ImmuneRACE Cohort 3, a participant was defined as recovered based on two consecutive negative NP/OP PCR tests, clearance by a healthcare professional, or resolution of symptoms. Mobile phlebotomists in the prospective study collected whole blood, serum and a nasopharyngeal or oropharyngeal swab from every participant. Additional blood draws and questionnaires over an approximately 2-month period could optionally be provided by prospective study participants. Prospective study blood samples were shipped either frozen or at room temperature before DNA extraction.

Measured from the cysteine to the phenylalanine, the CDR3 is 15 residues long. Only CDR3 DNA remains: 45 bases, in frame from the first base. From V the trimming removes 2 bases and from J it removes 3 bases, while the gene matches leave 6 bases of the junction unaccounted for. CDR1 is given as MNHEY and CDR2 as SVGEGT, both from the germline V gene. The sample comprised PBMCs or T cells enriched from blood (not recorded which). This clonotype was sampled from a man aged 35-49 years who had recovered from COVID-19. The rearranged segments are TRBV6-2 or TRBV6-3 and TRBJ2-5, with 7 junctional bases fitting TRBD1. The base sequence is TGTGCCAGCAGTTACCGACAGGGTTTCGAAGAGACCCAGTACTTC. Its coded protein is CASSYRQGFEETQYF.